The 23 T cell receptor beta chains given below trace back to one sample, sequenced in a study of cytomegalovirus exposure and HLA in healthy donors listed by TCRdb under 2017. Preparation of the library involved the immunoSEQ multiplex PCR assay. A mixture of 60 forward primers for TCR Vbeta segments and 13 reverse primers for TCR Jbeta segments was used in the multiplex PCR. The immuneACCESS repertoire file appears here via TCRdb, limited to in-frame rearrangements. These files lack a portion of the clones; in checked studies, under half of the deficit traces to unresolved V genes, and the cause of the others is not known. This sample is represented by about 130,000 clones; roughly 84% of them were singletons. Roughly 2.6% of the sample goes to the ten largest clones. The specimen was PBMCs. These receptors were taken from a man aged 50-60 years in good health and CMV-seronegative.

This clone was picked up a small number of times. The chain has TRBV29-1 and TRBJ2-2; 12 bases match TRBD2. Germline V CDR1 and CDR2: SQVTM, ANQGSEA. The junction had 6 bases not matched to a gene; V was cut back by 3 bases and J by 4 bases. This CDR3 contains 16 residues. The CDR3 spells CSVDLAGGLTTGELFF. Here the CDR3 DNA reads TGCAGCGTTGACCTAGCGGGGGGGCTGACCACCGGGGAGCTGTTTTTT.

This clone was counted once. The genes are TRBV2 and TRBJ2-5; tentatively, D is TRBD2 (5 bases). The V gene lost 5 bases and the J gene lost 4 bases, with 14 bases spanning the gap. The CDR3 is made up of 14 amino acids. Germline V CDR1 and CDR2: SNHLY, FYNNEI. DNA of the CDR3: TGTGCCAGCAGTCCGGGCCTAGGAGGAGAGACCCAGTACTTC. Translating gives CASSPGLGGETQYF.

This rearrangement joins TRBV6-6 to TRBJ2-1; TRBD2 aligns across 10 bases. Germline lookup yields CDR1 MNHNY and CDR2 SVGAGI (reference sequence). The CDR3 sequence is 15 residues long. V lost 2 bases to trimming and J lost 7 bases; unmatched junction nucleotides: 5. CDR3 bases: TGTGCCAGCAGTTACACGCTAGCGGGGGTGAATGAGCAGTTCTTC. Its translation is CASSYTLAGVNEQFF.

Remarks on this clone: Mismatch with germline at one junction end may stem from a read error. J is TRBJ2-5 and V is TRBV7-9; no clear D. The CDR3 spans 15 residues. CDR1 and CDR2 (germline): SEHNR, FQNEAQ (reference sequence). CDR3 sequence reads: CSSSPLTPNQETQYF. In DNA, the CDR3 is TGTTCCAGCAGCCCCCTTACACCGAACCAAGAGACCCAGTACTTC. The full variable domain, completed using reference TRBV7-9 and TRBJ2-5, is DTGVSQNPRHKITKRGQNVTFRCDPISEHNRLYWYRQTLGQGPEFLTYFQNEAQLEKSRLLSDRFSAERPKGSFSTLEIQRTEQGDSAMYLCSSSPLTPNQETQYFGPGTRLLVL.

J is TRBJ1-1 and V is TRBV30; perhaps TRBD1 as D (5 bases). The CDR3 spans 14 residues. Looked up from germline, CDR1 is GTSNPN and CDR2 is SVGIG (reference sequence). V was clipped by 1 base and J by 1 base, with 10 bases between them. CDR3 protein: CAWSGWGRNTEAFF. Here the CDR3 DNA reads TGTGCCTGGAGTGGGTGGGGCCGGAACACTGAAGCTTTCTTT.

This rearrangement joins TRBV15 to TRBJ2-7; 9 nucleotides align to TRBD2. The V segment lost 1 base and the J segment 6 bases; nucleotides outside the gene matches: 13. Germline loops: CDR1 LNHNV, CDR2 YYDKDF (reference sequence). This CDR3 has 17 amino acids. CDR3 residues: CATSRALGWGRGGEQYF. In nucleotides, the CDR3 is TGTGCCACCAGCAGAGCCCTTGGGTGGGGGCGGGGGGGCGAGCAGTACTTC.

The genes are TRBV7-9 and TRBJ2-5; possible D gene TRBD2, 5 bases. V lost 6 bases and J 7 bases, leaving 15 bases between the germline ends. The CDR3 runs 13 residues. Germline lookup yields CDR1 SEHNR and CDR2 FQNEAQ (reference sequence). The DNA for the CDR3 is TGTGCCAGCAGGGCTGGACTGCCATGGACCCAGTACTTC. It yields the protein CASRAGLPWTQYF. The complete variable domain, with remaining parts taken from reference TRBV7-9 and TRBJ2-5, reads DTGVSQNPRHKITKRGQNVTFRCDPISEHNRLYWYRQTLGQGPEFLTYFQNEAQLEKSRLLSDRFSAERPKGSFSTLEIQRTEQGDSAMYLCASRAGLPWTQYFGPGTRLLVL.

The rearrangement uses TRBV30 and TRBJ2-5; D remains unclear. The J call may be wrong; the DNA end is better matched by TRBJ2-7. Germline-derived CDR1 and CDR2 are GTSNPN and SVGIG (reference sequence). CDR3 length: 13 amino acids. The CDR3 bases are TGTGCCTGGAGTGCAACGGATCTCAGCGAGCAGTACTTC. This encodes CAWSATDLSEQYF.

The rearrangement uses TRBV7-9 and TRBJ2-7; D remains ambiguous. The CDR3 length is 14 residues. V was pared by 4 bases and J by 2 bases, with 12 bases between. Looked up from germline, CDR1 is SEHNR and CDR2 is FQNEAQ (reference sequence). CDR3 sequence (DNA): TGTGCCAGCAGCTCCTGGCTCCCTCCCTACGAGCAGTACTTC. It codes for CASSSWLPPYEQYF. Full variable domain (remainder filled in from reference TRBV7-9 and TRBJ2-7): DTGVSQNPRHKITKRGQNVTFRCDPISEHNRLYWYRQTLGQGPEFLTYFQNEAQLEKSRLLSDRFSAERPKGSFSTLEIQRTEQGDSAMYLCASSSWLPPYEQYFGPGTRLTVT.

The chain links TRBV30 to TRBJ1-2; no clear D. The CDR3 totals 13 residues. Per the germline V gene, CDR1 is GTSNPN and CDR2 is SVGIG (reference sequence). V was shortened by 2 bases and J by 7 bases, with 14 bases between the two germline ends. The DNA of the CDR3 is TGTGCCTGGAGTACTTCCCTCCAAGCTGGCTACACCTTC. Translation: CAWSTSLQAGYTF.

This clone has a handful of counts. The rearrangement joins TRBV4-1 to TRBJ2-4; D perhaps matches TRBD1 (6 bases). From germline, CDR1 is MGHRA and CDR2 YSYEKL. Trimming pared 6 bases from V and 0 bases from J, leaving 18 bases between. The CDR3 has 17 residues. CDR3 DNA: TGCGCCAGCAGTCCCGGACAGCCTCGGGGAGCCAAAAACATTCAGTACTTC. Its translation: CASSPGQPRGAKNIQYF.

This sequence joins TRBV6-5 and TRBJ2-5; 7 bases line up with TRBD2. The length of the CDR3 is 15 residues. CDR1 is MNHEY, CDR2 SVGAGI, per germline. Losses at the gene ends were 3 bases for V and 2 bases for J; bases not matched to a gene: 6. CDR3 coding DNA: TGTGCCAGCAGTTATCTGGCGGGGGTACAAGAGACCCAGTACTTC. Protein product: CASSYLAGVQETQYF.

J is TRBJ2-5 and V is TRBV5-1, with 10 bases fitting TRBD2. The germline CDR1 and CDR2 sequences are SGHRS and YFSETQ. Germline trimming cut 4 bases from V and 5 bases from J; bases unmatched to any gene: 8. The CDR3 length is 15 residues. The CDR3 sequence is CASSVSGGALETQYF. CDR3 sequence (DNA): TGCGCCAGCAGCGTGAGCGGGGGGGCCTTGGAGACCCAGTACTTC.

In regard to this clone: The same CDR3 arises from other DNA sequences in this sample as well. V usage is TRBV9 and J usage is TRBJ1-1; 8 nucleotides match TRBD1. J was trimmed by 1 base and V by 2 bases; bases with no gene match: 1. CDR3 length: 14 amino acids. Germline CDR1 SGDLS, CDR2 YYNGEE. CDR3: CASSVTGANTEAFF. The CDR3 DNA is TGTGCCAGCAGCGTGACAGGGGCGAACACTGAAGCTTTCTTT.

The chain uses TRBV2 and TRBJ2-2, with 10 bases lining up with TRBD2. The CDR3 covers 16 residues. The germline CDR1 and CDR2 sequences are SNHLY and FYNNEI. J lost 1 base, V lost 6 bases, and 5 bases had no gene match. The CDR3 DNA follows: TGTGCCAGCAGCGAGCGGGGGGGCCGGAACACCGGGGAGCTGTTTTTT. Protein sequence: CASSERGGRNTGELFF.

This chain joins TRBV5-6 and TRBJ2-5; no reliable D call. V gave up 2 bases and J gave up 5 bases, with 7 bases separating them. The CDR3 runs to 12 residues. Germline V gene lookup returns CDR1 SGHDT and CDR2 YYEEEE. CDR3 protein: CASSFYGETQYF. In DNA form, the CDR3 reads TGTGCCAGCAGCTTTTACGGGGAGACCCAGTACTTC.

The V gene is TRBV9, the J gene TRBJ2-1, with TRBD2 matching over 9 bases. There are 21 residues in the CDR3. Germline V CDR1 and CDR2: SGDLS, YYNGEE. V lost 1 base, J lost 3 bases, and 20 bases stayed unmatched. CDR3 coding DNA: TGTGCCAGCAGCGTAACCTCAGGGAGGGCGGGGGGGCAGTGGTACTACAATGAGCAGTTCTTC. This encodes CASSVTSGRAGGQWYYNEQFF.

The V gene is TRBV6-6, the J gene TRBJ1-5; 7 bases fit TRBD1. The CDR3 consists of 14 residues. With V trimmed by 5 bases and J by 6 bases, 7 bases remained unmatched. Germline CDR1 reads MNHNY; CDR2 reads SVGAGI (reference sequence). CDR3 sequence (DNA): TGTGCCAGCAGTGACAGGGTAGGAGCTCAGCCCCAGCATTTT. Encoded protein: CASSDRVGAQPQHF.

The chain combines TRBV30 with TRBJ2-5; TRBD2 matches at 8 bases. Germline assignment: CDR1 GTSNPN and CDR2 SVGIG (reference sequence). The CDR3 extends over 12 amino acids. The junction had 5 bases not matched to a gene; V was cut back by 4 bases and J by 7 bases. In nucleotides, the CDR3 is TGTGCCTGGAACGGGGGGGAGAGGACCCAGTACTTC. Translating gives CAWNGGERTQYF.

This chain links TRBV5-1 with TRBJ1-4; the D gene is possibly TRBD1 (5 bases). V was pared by 0 bases and J by 8 bases, with 14 bases between. Germline CDR1 reads SGHRS; CDR2 reads YFSETQ. The CDR3 runs 15 residues. CDR3 protein: CASSLAGRGDEKLFF. The CDR3 region has the DNA TGCGCCAGCAGCTTGGCGGGGAGGGGAGACGAAAAACTGTTTTTT.

The chain employs TRBV4-2 and TRBJ2-3; TRBD1 matches 8 bases. The CDR3 covers 15 residues. J was trimmed by 3 bases and V by 5 bases; bases with no gene match: 7. CDR1 LGHNA and CDR2 YNFKEQ come from the germline V gene. The CDR3 region has the DNA TGTGCCAGCAGCAAGACAGGGGCCTTGACAGATACGCAGTATTTT. The encoded protein is CASSKTGALTDTQYF.

J is TRBJ2-3 and V is TRBV7-9, with TRBD2 as a possible D gene (5 bases). CDR3 size: 15 residues. Germline loops: CDR1 SEHNR, CDR2 FQNEAQ (reference sequence). Trimming pared 5 bases from V and 9 bases from J, leaving 21 bases between. The chain's CDR3 is CASSGSVRPSETQYF. In DNA form, the CDR3 reads TGTGCCAGCAGCGGGAGCGTAAGGCCCTCGGAGACGCAGTATTTT. Supplemented by reference TRBV7-9 and TRBJ2-3, the full variable domain reads DTGVSQNPRHKITKRGQNVTFRCDPISEHNRLYWYRQTLGQGPEFLTYFQNEAQLEKSRLLSDRFSAERPKGSFSTLEIQRTEQGDSAMYLCASSGSVRPSETQYFGPGTRLTVL.

The chain employs TRBV6-5 and TRBJ2-3; D gene uncertain. V was shortened by 9 bases and J by 4 bases, with 20 bases between the two germline ends. The length of the CDR3 is 15 residues. Looked up from germline, CDR1 is MNHEY and CDR2 is SVGAGI. CDR3 sequence: CASASLEVSPDTQYF. In DNA form, the CDR3 reads TGTGCCAGTGCCTCTCTAGAGGTTTCCCCAGATACGCAGTATTTT.